This T cell receptor beta chain was documented in a study of OX40 agonist ivuxolimab in advanced cancers. The CDR3 totals 14 residues. Trimming cost V 5 bases and J 4 bases, with 13 bases left between them. Germline V CDR1 and CDR2: SGHRS, YFSETQ. The study sampled blood at baseline, cycle 4 day 1, and cycle 7 day 1. Profiling relied on immunoSEQ multiplex PCR, and the TCRdb table lists in-frame clones only, not all of them. The data show under 95,000 clones, with roughly 83% seen just once and 6.9% held by the top ten. This material consisted of CD4+ or CD8+ T cells sorted from blood, taken in a trial of the OX40 agonist ivuxolimab. The rearrangement joins TRBV5-1 to TRBJ2-1; the D gene is possibly TRBD1 (6 bases). The TCR originated in an adult with an advanced solid tumor such as melanoma, head and neck, liver or kidney cancer. The CDR3 reads CASSIGQWYNEQFF. The DNA for the CDR3 is TGCGCCAGCAGTATTGGACAGTGGTACAATGAGCAGTTCTTC.